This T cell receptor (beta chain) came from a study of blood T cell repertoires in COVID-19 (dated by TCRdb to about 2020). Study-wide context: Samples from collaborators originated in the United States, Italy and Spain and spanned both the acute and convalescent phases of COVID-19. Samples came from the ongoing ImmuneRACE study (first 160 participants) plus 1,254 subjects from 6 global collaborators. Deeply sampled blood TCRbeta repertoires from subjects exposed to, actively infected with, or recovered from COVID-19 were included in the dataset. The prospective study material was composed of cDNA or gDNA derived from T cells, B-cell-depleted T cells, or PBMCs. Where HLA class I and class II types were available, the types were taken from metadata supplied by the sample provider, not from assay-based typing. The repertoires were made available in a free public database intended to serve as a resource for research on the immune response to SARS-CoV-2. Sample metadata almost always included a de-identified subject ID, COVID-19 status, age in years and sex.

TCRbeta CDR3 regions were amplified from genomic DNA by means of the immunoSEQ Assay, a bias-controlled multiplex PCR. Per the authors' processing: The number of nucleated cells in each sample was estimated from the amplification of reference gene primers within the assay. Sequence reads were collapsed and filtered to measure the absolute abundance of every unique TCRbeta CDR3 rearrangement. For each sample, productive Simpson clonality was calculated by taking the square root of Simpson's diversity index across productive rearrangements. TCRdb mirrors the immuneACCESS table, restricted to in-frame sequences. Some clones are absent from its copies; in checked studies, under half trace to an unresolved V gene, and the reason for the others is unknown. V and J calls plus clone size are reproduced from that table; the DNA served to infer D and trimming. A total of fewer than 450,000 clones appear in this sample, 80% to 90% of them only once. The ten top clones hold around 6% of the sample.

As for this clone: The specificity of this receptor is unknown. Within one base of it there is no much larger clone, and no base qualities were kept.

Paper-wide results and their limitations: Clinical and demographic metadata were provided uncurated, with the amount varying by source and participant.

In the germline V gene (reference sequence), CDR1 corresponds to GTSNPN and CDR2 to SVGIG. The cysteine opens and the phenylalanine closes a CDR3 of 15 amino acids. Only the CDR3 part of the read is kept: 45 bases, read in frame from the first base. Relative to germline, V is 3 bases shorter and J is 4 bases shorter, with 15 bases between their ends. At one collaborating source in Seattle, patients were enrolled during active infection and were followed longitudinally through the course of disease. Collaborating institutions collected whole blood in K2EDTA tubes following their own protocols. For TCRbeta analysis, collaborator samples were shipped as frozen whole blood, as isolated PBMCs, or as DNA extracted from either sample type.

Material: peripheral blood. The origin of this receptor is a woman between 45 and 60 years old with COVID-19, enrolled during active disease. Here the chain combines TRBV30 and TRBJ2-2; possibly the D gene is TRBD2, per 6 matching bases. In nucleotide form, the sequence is TGTGCCTGGAGCCCCGCGGGACGGGTCACCGGGGAGCTGTTTTTT. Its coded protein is CAWSPAGRVTGELFF.